Below are 25 T cell receptor beta chains sequenced from a single sample in a study of cytomegalovirus exposure and HLA in healthy donors. The PCR was carried out with 60 Vbeta primers and 13 Jbeta primers. Sequencing was performed with immunoSEQ multiplex PCR; in TCRdb, only in-frame clones are kept and a portion is missing. The table includes around 300,000 clones, around 90% detected once. The material sequenced was PBMCs. The receptor set was obtained from a young woman in good health and CMV-seronegative.

The chain combines TRBV19 with TRBJ2-1; the D gene is possibly TRBD2 (5 bases). This CDR3 region has 13 residues. V lost 8 bases and J 10 bases, leaving 18 bases between the germline ends. Per the germline V gene, CDR1 is LNHDA and CDR2 is SQIVND (reference sequence). The CDR3 bases are TGTGCCAGTTCACTAGTGGGCCTGCTGGAGCAGTTCTTC. Amino acids: CASSLVGLLEQFF. Together with reference TRBV19 and TRBJ2-1, the CDR3 gives the full variable domain: DGGITQSPKYLFRKEGQNVTLSCEQNLNHDAMYWYRQDPGQGLRLIYYSQIVNDFQKGDIAEGYSVSREKKESFPLTVTSAQKNPTAFYLCASSLVGLLEQFFGPGTRLTVL.

This clone has more than one count but fewer than ten. The J gene is TRBJ2-7, the V gene TRBV7-9; 12 bases fit TRBD2. The CDR3 spans 15 residues. Per germline, CDR1 SEHNR and CDR2 FQNEAQ (reference sequence). J lost 6 bases, V lost 3 bases, and 6 bases had no gene match. CDR3 coding DNA: TGTGCCAGCAGCTTCTCTAGCGGGGGGGCTAGCGAGCAGTACTTC. It is translated as CASSFSSGGASEQYF.

The chain recombines TRBV7-6 with TRBJ2-7; tentative D call: TRBD1 (6 bases). V lost 2 bases and J lost 2, with 10 bases in between. The germline CDR1 and CDR2 sequences are SGHVS and FNYEAQ. CDR3 size: 14 residues. The CDR3 DNA reads TGTGCCAGCAGCTTATATCCAGGGGCCTACGAGCAGTACTTC. This codes for CASSLYPGAYEQYF.

The CDR3 nucleotides are TGCGCCAGCAGCTTGACAACAGCCTACGAGCAGTACTTC. This translates into CASSLTTAYEQYF. The chain employs TRBV5-1 and TRBJ2-7; no definite D call. V gave up 1 base and J gave up 2 bases, with 7 bases separating them. Germline values: CDR1 SGHRS, CDR2 YFSETQ. The CDR3 extends over 13 amino acids.

This rearrangement joins TRBV9 to TRBJ2-7; 9 bases line up with TRBD1. The junction had 6 bases not matched to a gene; V was cut back by 3 bases and J by 2 bases. This CDR3 spans 15 amino acids. CDR1 and CDR2 (germline): SGDLS, YYNGEE. The CDR3 region has the DNA TGTGCCAGCAGCGCAGCCGGGACAGGGACCTACGAGCAGTACTTC. Encoded protein: CASSAAGTGTYEQYF.

The chain uses TRBV18 and TRBJ2-7; D is uncertain. CDR3 length equals 14 residues. From germline, CDR1 is KGHSH and CDR2 LQKENI. The germline V and J ends were trimmed by 1 base and 1 base, with 8 bases remaining between them. CDR3 region: CASSPLGWSYEQYF. The CDR3 DNA reads as TGTGCCAGCTCACCACTCGGTTGGTCCTACGAGCAGTACTTC.

This chain joins TRBV19 and TRBJ1-2, with TRBD1 matching 7 bases. CDR3 length: 16 residues. Per germline, CDR1 LNHDA and CDR2 SQIVND (reference sequence). V lost 4 bases, J lost 1 base, and 9 bases stayed unmatched. The CDR3 region has the DNA TGTGCCAGTAGTAAAGGGGGCACTAATCTTAACTATGGCTACACCTTC. As protein: CASSKGGTNLNYGYTF.

The V call is TRBV27, the J call TRBJ1-2, with 10 bases identical to TRBD1. Germline-derived CDR1 and CDR2 are MNHEY and SMNVEV (reference sequence). V lost 3 bases, J lost 8 bases, and 6 bases stayed unmatched. The CDR3 has 14 amino acids. The CDR3 spells CASSLKDRGYGYTF. The DNA for the CDR3 is TGTGCCAGCAGTTTGAAGGACAGGGGGTACGGCTACACCTTC.

The rearrangement uses TRBV5-4 and TRBJ1-2, with unresolved D. This CDR3 is 13 amino acids long. Between the trimmed V and J ends, which lost 1 base and 8 bases, there was a span of 12 bases. From germline, CDR1 is SGHNT and CDR2 YYREEE (reference sequence). This CDR3 reads CASSLRSESGYTF. The CDR3 DNA reads as TGTGCCAGCAGCTTGCGCTCGGAGAGCGGCTACACCTTC.

The chain has TRBV6-5 and TRBJ2-3, with a possible D match to TRBD2 (5 bases). Germline values: CDR1 MNHEY, CDR2 SVGAGI. The CDR3 is 15 amino acids. Trimming removed 2 bases at V and 2 bases at J, with 11 bases between. The CDR3 bases are TGTGCCAGCAGTTACCGAGGGCCATCCACAGATACGCAGTATTTT. Amino acid sequence: CASSYRGPSTDTQYF.

The rearrangement uses TRBV5-1 and TRBJ2-1, with TRBD1 matching over 10 bases. Germline V lookup: CDR1 SGHRS, CDR2 YFSETQ. Trimming cost V 5 bases and J 4 bases; bases outside gene matches: 12. The CDR3 extends over 17 amino acids. This CDR3 reads CASRKDPGQGSYNEQFF. Here the CDR3 DNA reads TGCGCCAGCAGGAAGGACCCGGGACAGGGGTCTTACAATGAGCAGTTCTTC. The full variable domain, rest sourced from reference TRBV5-1 and TRBJ2-1, is KAGVTQTPRYLIKTRGQQVTLSCSPISGHRSVSWYQQTPGQGLQFLFEYFSETQRNKGNFPGRFSGRQFSNSRSEMNVSTLELGDSALYLCASRKDPGQGSYNEQFFGPGTRLTVL.

This clone was picked up one time. The genes are TRBV5-1 and TRBJ2-3; D gene ambiguous. The germline V gene encodes CDR1 SGHRS and CDR2 YFSETQ. This CDR3 contains 15 residues. V lost 0 bases to trimming and J lost 4 bases, with 12 bases between them. The CDR3 here is CASSLAWLEADTQYF. The CDR3 nucleotides are TGCGCCAGCAGCTTGGCATGGCTAGAGGCAGATACGCAGTATTTT.

The chain links TRBV5-1 to TRBJ1-2, with D possibly matching TRBD1 (5 bases). This CDR3 comprises 14 residues. CDR1 is SGHRS and CDR2 is YFSETQ in the germline V gene. Trimming stripped 4 bases from V and 4 bases from J, with 14 bases between. The CDR3 loop reads CASSSGTLAYGYTF. The CDR3 region has the DNA TGCGCCAGCAGCAGCGGGACGCTTGCCTATGGCTACACCTTC.

This clone was seen just once. The rearrangement links TRBV7-9 to TRBJ2-7, with 8 bases matching TRBD1. The germline CDR1 and CDR2 sequences are SEHNR and FQNEAQ (reference sequence). This CDR3 contains 15 residues. V was clipped by 3 bases and J by 2 bases; unmatched bases: 6. Here the CDR3 DNA reads TGTGCCAGCAGCTTTAGCCAGGGGGCTACCTACGAGCAGTACTTC. It encodes CASSFSQGATYEQYF.

This clone was recorded only once. The chain joins TRBV29-1 to TRBJ1-2; no firm D call. CDR1 and CDR2 from the germline V gene are SQVTM and ANQGSEA. CDR3 size: 13 residues. V lost 3 bases and J 3 bases, leaving 11 bases between the germline ends. In DNA form, the CDR3 reads TGCAGCGTTGATTCTCGTCTCGACTATGGCTACACCTTC. Its translation: CSVDSRLDYGYTF. Full variable domain (missing parts from reference TRBV29-1 and TRBJ1-2): SAVISQKPSRDICQRGTSLTIQCQVDSQVTMMFWYRQQPGQSLTLIATANQGSEATYESGFVIDKFPISRPNLTFSTLTVSNMSPEDSSIYLCSVDSRLDYGYTFGSGTRLTVV.

This rearrangement joins TRBV5-1 to TRBJ2-1; 7 nucleotides agree with TRBD1. V was clipped by 0 bases and J by 6 bases; unmatched bases: 9. Germline CDR1 SGHRS, CDR2 YFSETQ. This CDR3 is built from 16 residues. CDR3 sequence reads: CASSLDRTGLPNEQFF. CDR3 in DNA: TGCGCCAGCAGCTTGGACAGGACAGGTTTACCCAATGAGCAGTTCTTC.

This chain links TRBV5-1 with TRBJ2-1; 8 bases are a match to TRBD2. J lost 10 bases, V lost 2 bases, and 5 bases had no gene match. The CDR3 sequence is 13 residues long. Germline V lookup: CDR1 SGHRS, CDR2 YFSETQ. The CDR3 coding sequence is TGCGCCAGCAGCTTCACTAGCGGCTTGGAGCAGTTCTTC. As protein: CASSFTSGLEQFF. Full variable domain (missing parts from reference TRBV5-1 and TRBJ2-1): KAGVTQTPRYLIKTRGQQVTLSCSPISGHRSVSWYQQTPGQGLQFLFEYFSETQRNKGNFPGRFSGRQFSNSRSEMNVSTLELGDSALYLCASSFTSGLEQFFGPGTRLTVL.

The table lists this clone with a count of one. The CDR3 nucleotides are TGTGCCAGCAGCCCGACTAGCGGGATAGAAGGAGGTGGAGGGACCCAGTACTTC. The encoded protein is CASSPTSGIEGGGGTQYF. J is TRBJ2-5 and V is TRBV25-1, with 11 bases fitting TRBD2. CDR1 and CDR2 (germline): MGHDK, SYGVNS. CDR3 length: 18 amino acids. After removal of 6 bases from V and 7 bases from J, the junction contained 19 bases not matched to a gene.

The sample holds one count of this clone. The chain has TRBV2 and TRBJ2-7; 7 bases align to TRBD2. The CDR3 sequence is 11 residues long. Germline V gives CDR1 SNHLY, CDR2 FYNNEI. V lost 9 bases, J lost 11 bases, and 10 bases stayed unmatched. CDR3 sequence: CASGGGVGKYF. CDR3 sequence (DNA): TGTGCCAGTGGGGGGGGAGTGGGCAAGTACTTC.

This chain joins TRBV29-1 and TRBJ1-4, with D perhaps TRBD1 (6 bases). Germline V gene lookup returns CDR1 SQVTM and CDR2 ANQGSEA. This CDR3 contains 14 residues. Deletions cut 6 bases from V and 5 bases from J, with 16 bases between. The CDR3 spells CSVATGSGNEKLFF. CDR3 sequence (DNA): TGCAGCGTGGCAACAGGGTCTGGAAATGAAAAACTGTTTTTT.

The DNA of the CDR3 is TGTGCCAGCAGTTCACACAGGGGTGGCACCGGGGAGCTGTTTTTT. Translated, it gives CASSSHRGGTGELFF. V gene TRBV27 combines with J gene TRBJ2-2; 7 positions match TRBD1. The ends lost 4 bases at V and 4 bases at J; junction bases unmatched: 6. The CDR3 spans 15 residues. Germline V lookup: CDR1 MNHEY, CDR2 SMNVEV (reference sequence).

V gene TRBV4-1 combines with J gene TRBJ1-4, with a possible D match to TRBD1 (6 bases). Germline V gives CDR1 MGHRA, CDR2 YSYEKL. The CDR3 loop spans 14 amino acids. V shed 5 bases and J shed 2 bases, with 9 bases lying between them. Here the CDR3 reads CASSYRATNEKLFF. The CDR3 coding sequence is TGCGCCAGCAGCTACAGGGCTACTAATGAAAAACTGTTTTTT.

Comments on this clone: The junction departs from germline at one end; a sequencing error may be responsible. The J gene is TRBJ2-1, the V gene TRBV29-1, with TRBD2 identical over 9 bases. This CDR3 comprises 14 residues. Per the germline V gene, CDR1 is SQVTM and CDR2 is ANQGSEA. The CDR3 here is CGVLRGGGVNEQFF. The CDR3, as DNA: TGCGGCGTTCTACGGGGCGGGGGGGTAAATGAGCAGTTCTTC.

The CDR3 is CASALLAGLEAFF. The CDR3 DNA sequence: TGTGCCAGCGCCCTCTTAGCAGGGCTTGAAGCTTTCTTT. V and J are TRBV5-8 and TRBJ1-1, with D tentatively TRBD1 (5 bases). CDR3 length: 13 residues. Trimming took off 7 bases at V and 7 bases at J, with 17 bases between the two ends. CDR1 and CDR2 from the germline V gene are SGHTS and YDEGEE.

This chain uses TRBV11-2 with TRBJ2-7; D may be TRBD1 (6 bases). The germline gives CDR1 SGHAT, CDR2 FQNNGV. The CDR3 has 13 amino acids. Deletions cut 3 bases from V and 5 bases from J, with 11 bases between. CDR3 in DNA: TGTGCCAGCAGCTTTGGGTACAGGGACGAGCAGTACTTC. This gives the protein CASSFGYRDEQYF. The full variable domain, in which reference TRBV11-2 and TRBJ2-7 provide the parts outside the CDR3, is EAGVAQSPRYKIIEKRQSVAFWCNPISGHATLYWYQQILGQGPKLLIQFQNNGVVDDSQLPKDRFSAERLKGVDSTLKIQPAKLEDSAVYLCASSFGYRDEQYFGPGTRLTVT.